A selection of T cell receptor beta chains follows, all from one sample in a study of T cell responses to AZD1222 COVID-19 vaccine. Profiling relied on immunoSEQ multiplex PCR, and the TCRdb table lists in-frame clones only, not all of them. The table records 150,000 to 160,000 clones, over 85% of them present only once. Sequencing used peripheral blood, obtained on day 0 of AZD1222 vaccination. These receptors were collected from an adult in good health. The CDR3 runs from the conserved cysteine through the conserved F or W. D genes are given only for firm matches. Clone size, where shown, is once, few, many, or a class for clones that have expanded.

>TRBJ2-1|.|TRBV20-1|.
TGCAGTGCTAGTGTTATGGGGCGGGTAGCATACAATGAGCAGTTCTTC
CSASVMGRVAYNEQFF
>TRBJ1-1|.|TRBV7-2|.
TGTGCCAGCAGCTTAGGAGGGGCCACTGAAGCTTTCTTT
CASSLGGATEAFF
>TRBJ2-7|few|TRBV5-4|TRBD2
TGTGCCAGCAGCTTAGGCAAGCGGGAACCCTACGAGCAGTACTTC
CASSLGKREPYEQYF
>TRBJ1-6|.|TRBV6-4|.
TGTGCCAGTTCGCCAGGATTCAATTCACCCCTCCACTTT
CASSPGFNSPLHF
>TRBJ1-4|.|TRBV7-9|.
TGTGCCAGCAGCTTAATCACTGGCTGGTCGGGAAAACTGTTTTTT
CASSLITGWSGKLFF
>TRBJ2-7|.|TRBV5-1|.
TGCGCCAGCAGCCTCTCCCCCCGGGACCCCCTAGAATACGAGCAGTACTTC
CASSLSPRDPLEYEQYF
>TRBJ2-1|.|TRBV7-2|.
TGTGCCAGCATCCCTTGGGTAAGCTCCCTCAATGAGCAGTTCTTC
CASIPWVSSLNEQFF
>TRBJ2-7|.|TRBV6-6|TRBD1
TGTGCCAGCAGTTCCACTCCGGGACAGGTCCACGAGCAGTACTTC
CASSSTPGQVHEQYF
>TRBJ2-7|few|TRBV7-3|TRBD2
TGTGCCAGCAGCCTACTAGCGGGGGGGCCCTACGAGCAGTACTTC
CASSLLAGGPYEQYF
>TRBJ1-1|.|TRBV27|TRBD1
TGTGCCAGCAGTCCCGGACAGGGGACGGGGACTGAAGCTTTCTTT
CASSPGQGTGTEAFF
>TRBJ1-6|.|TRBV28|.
TGTGCCAGCAGTCCCCCCAGGGAGATCTCACCCCTCCACTTT
CASSPPREISPLHF
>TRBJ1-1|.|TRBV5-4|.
TGTGCCAGCAGCTTGGGAGGTGGGTTGGTGAACACTGAAGCTTTCTTT
CASSLGGGLVNTEAFF
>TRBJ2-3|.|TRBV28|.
TGTGCCACCATCCCCTCCGGTTCTCCCGGTGATACGCAGTATTTT
CATIPSGSPGDTQYF
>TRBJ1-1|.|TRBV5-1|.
TGCGCCAGCAGCTTGGGACAGGCGAACACTGAAGCTTTCTTT
CASSLGQANTEAFF
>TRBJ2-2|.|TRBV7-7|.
TGTGCTAGCAGCTTAGCCCGGGCGGGGACCGGGGAGCTGTTTTTT
CASSLARAGTGELFF
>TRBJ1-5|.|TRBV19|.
TGTGCCAGTCGACAGCCAAATCAGCCCCAGCATTTT
CASRQPNQPQHF
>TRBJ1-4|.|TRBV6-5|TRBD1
TGTGCCAGCAGCGGACAGGGAGCGAGGGAAAAACTGTTTTTT
CASSGQGAREKLFF
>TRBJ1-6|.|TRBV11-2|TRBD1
TGTGCCAGCAGCCTCGCGGGACAGATTAATTCACCCCTCCACTTT
CASSLAGQINSPLHF
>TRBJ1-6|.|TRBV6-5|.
TGTGCCAGCAGTTATCGGGGTTCACCCCTCCACTTT
CASSYRGSPLHF
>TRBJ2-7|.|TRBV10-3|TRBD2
TGTGCCATCAGTGATCTAGCGGGGGGCCGGTGGTACGAGCAGTACTTC
CAISDLAGGRWYEQYF
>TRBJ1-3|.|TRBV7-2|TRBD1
TGTGCCAGCAGTTCGGGACAGGGTAAAGGAAACACCATATATTTT
CASSSGQGKGNTIYF